The sequence of this T cell receptor (beta chain) was determined in a study of blood T cell repertoires in COVID-19. The overall study: Sites across the United States, Italy and Spain contributed samples from acute and convalescent COVID-19. Sample material is recorded as cDNA or gDNA derived from T cells, B-cell-depleted T cells, or PBMCs.

Per the original data handling: Reference gene primer amplification gave estimated nucleated cell counts. Sequencing was performed with immunoSEQ multiplex PCR; in TCRdb, only in-frame clones are kept and a portion is missing. V and J calls and clone size come straight from that table; D and trimming were deduced from the DNA. Of about 300,000 clones listed, 84% were seen once; the top ten hold 1.4% to 1.5%. V was cut by 2 bases and J by 5 bases, with 13 bases left in between. This CDR3 contains 14 residues. CDR1 SGDLS and CDR2 YYNGEE come from the germline V gene. The Seattle patients, enrolled during active infection, were followed longitudinally.

Source material: peripheral blood. This TCR came from a human donor with COVID-19, enrolled during active disease. The donor label of this sample is uncertain. The V call is TRBV9, the J call TRBJ1-2; TRBD1 might be the D (5 bases). CDR3 nucleotide sequence: TGTGCCAGCAGCGTGCGGGGGGGTTTGTATGGCTACACCTTC. Translation gives CASSVRGGLYGYTF.